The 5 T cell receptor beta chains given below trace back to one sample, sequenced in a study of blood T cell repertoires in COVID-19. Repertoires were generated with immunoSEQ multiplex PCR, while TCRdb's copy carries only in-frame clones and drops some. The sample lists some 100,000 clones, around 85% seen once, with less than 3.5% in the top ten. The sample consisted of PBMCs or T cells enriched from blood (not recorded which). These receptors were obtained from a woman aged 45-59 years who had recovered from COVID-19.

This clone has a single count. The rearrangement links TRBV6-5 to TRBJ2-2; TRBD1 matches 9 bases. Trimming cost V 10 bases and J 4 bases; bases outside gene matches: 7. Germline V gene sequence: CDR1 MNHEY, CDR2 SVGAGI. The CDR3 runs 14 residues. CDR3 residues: CAITGTGTTGELFF. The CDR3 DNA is TGTGCCATCACCGGGACAGGGACCACCGGGGAGCTGTTTTTT.

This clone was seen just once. The CDR3 spells CATARGGNQPQHF. CDR3 sequence (DNA): TGTGCCACCGCCAGGGGTGGCAATCAGCCCCAGCATTTT. This chain connects TRBV24-1 to TRBJ1-5; D possibly corresponds to TRBD1 (6 bases). CDR3 length: 13 residues. Germline V gives CDR1 KGHDR, CDR2 SFDVKD. The V end was cut by 9 bases, the J end by 2 bases, with 10 bases between.

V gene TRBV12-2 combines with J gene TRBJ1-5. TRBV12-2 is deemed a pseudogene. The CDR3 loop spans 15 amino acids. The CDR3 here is CASRLDLGGFQPQHF. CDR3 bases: TGTGCAAGTCGCTTAGATCTAGGAGGGTTTCAGCCCCAGCATTTT.

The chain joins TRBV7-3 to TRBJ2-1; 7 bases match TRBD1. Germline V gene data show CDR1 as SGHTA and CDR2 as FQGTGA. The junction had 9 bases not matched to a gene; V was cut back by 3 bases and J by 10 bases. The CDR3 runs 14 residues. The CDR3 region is CASSLSGTVTEQFF. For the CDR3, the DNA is TGTGCCAGCAGCTTGTCCGGGACAGTCACCGAGCAGTTCTTC.

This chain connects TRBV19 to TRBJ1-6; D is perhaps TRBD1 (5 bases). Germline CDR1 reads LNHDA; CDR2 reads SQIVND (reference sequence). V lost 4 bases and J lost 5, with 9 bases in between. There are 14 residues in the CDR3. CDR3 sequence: CASSSRQHNSPLHF. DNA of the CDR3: TGTGCCAGTAGTAGTAGACAGCATAATTCACCCCTCCACTTT.